The 30 T cell receptor beta chains given below trace back to one sample, sequenced in a study of blood T cell repertoires in COVID-19. Generated by immunoSEQ multiplex PCR, the TCRdb table keeps only in-frame clones and is missing some. The data show 95,000 to 150,000 clones, about 86% seen once. The specimen was peripheral blood. These TCRs come from a woman between 50 and 59 years old with active or convalescent COVID-19.

Only a few counts were recorded for this clone. The rearrangement uses TRBV27 and TRBJ1-4, with TRBD1 identical over 8 bases. Germline-derived CDR1 and CDR2 are MNHEY and SMNVEV (reference sequence). The CDR3 extends over 14 amino acids. After removal of 5 bases from V and 11 bases from J, the junction contained 10 bases not matched to a gene. CDR3 loop: CASSPNIQGGKLFF. The DNA of the CDR3 is TGTGCCAGCAGTCCCAACATACAGGGGGGTAAACTGTTTTTT.

This clone was detected a few times. The J gene is TRBJ1-1, the V gene TRBV27; TRBD1 might be the D (5 bases). This CDR3 has 13 residues. V lost 0 bases and J 11 bases, leaving 13 bases between the germline ends. CDR1 is MNHEY and CDR2 is SMNVEV in the germline V gene (reference sequence). The CDR3 region has the DNA TGTGCCAGCAGTTTATCAGGGGCCTACGGCGCTTTCTTT. This encodes CASSLSGAYGAFF.

This rearrangement joins TRBV10-3 to TRBJ2-5, with D possibly being TRBD2 (5 bases). Germline CDR1 is ENHRY and CDR2 is SYGVKD. Trimming took off 10 bases at V and 1 base at J, with 10 bases between the two ends. The CDR3 runs 12 residues. For the CDR3, the DNA is TGTGCCACGGGGTTGGGCCAAGAGACCCAGTACTTC. It translates to CATGLGQETQYF.

The J gene is TRBJ1-4, the V gene TRBV7-8; D remains ambiguous. Trimming removed 4 bases at V and 4 bases at J, with 13 bases between. The CDR3 has 15 residues. Germline CDR1 and CDR2: SGHVS and FQNEAQ. For the CDR3, the DNA is TGTGCCAGCAGCTCACGCGGGCCAAGTAATGAAAAACTGTTTTTT. Its translation: CASSSRGPSNEKLFF.

The chain has TRBV2 and TRBJ1-3; maybe TRBD1 (5 bases). This CDR3 spans 15 amino acids. The V and J ends lost 3 bases and 5 bases respectively, with 14 bases between them. Germline V gives CDR1 SNHLY, CDR2 FYNNEI. For the CDR3, the DNA is TGTGCCAGCAGTGAGGAGTCAGGGCTGAGAAACACCATATATTTT. This codes for CASSEESGLRNTIYF.

This chain links TRBV19 with TRBJ1-4; D uncertain. The CDR3 is 15 residues long. Germline assignment: CDR1 LNHDA and CDR2 SQIVND (reference sequence). V was pared by 3 bases and J by 8 bases, with 16 bases between. The CDR3 region is CASSIQHGEWEKLFF. The DNA for the CDR3 is TGTGCCAGTAGTATCCAACACGGAGAATGGGAAAAACTGTTTTTT.

This chain uses TRBV5-1 with TRBJ1-2; 8 positions match TRBD1. CDR1 and CDR2 from the germline V gene are SGHRS and YFSETQ. This CDR3 has 15 residues. Trimming removed 4 bases from V and 5 bases from J; junction bases left unmatched: 10. CDR3 coding DNA: TGCGCCAGCAGCCCTACAATTACAGGGGGATATGGCTACACCTTC. The encoded protein is CASSPTITGGYGYTF. Supplemented by reference TRBV5-1 and TRBJ1-2, the full variable domain reads KAGVTQTPRYLIKTRGQQVTLSCSPISGHRSVSWYQQTPGQGLQFLFEYFSETQRNKGNFPGRFSGRQFSNSRSEMNVSTLELGDSALYLCASSPTITGGYGYTFGSGTRLTVV.

This chain joins TRBV6-1 and TRBJ2-1; TRBD2 is a possible D gene (5 bases). The CDR3 length is 17 residues. Germline CDR1 is MNHNS and CDR2 is SASEGT. The V end lost 4 bases, the J end lost 1 base, and 17 bases lay between the germline ends. The CDR3 here is CASSVGSGRLSYNEQFF. The CDR3 DNA sequence: TGTGCCAGCAGTGTAGGTTCTGGGCGACTATCCTACAATGAGCAGTTCTTC.

The chain links TRBV7-9 to TRBJ2-2, with 12 positions matching TRBD2. V was clipped by 3 bases and J by 7 bases; unmatched bases: 6. The CDR3 totals 16 residues. Germline V CDR1 and CDR2: SEHNR, FQNEAQ (reference sequence). CDR3 coding DNA: TGTGCCAGCAGCTTTCGACTAGCGGGAGATCACGGGGAGCTGTTTTTT. Translating gives CASSFRLAGDHGELFF.

The chain carries TRBV7-2 and TRBJ2-3; 8 bases match TRBD2. This CDR3 is 15 amino acids long. Germline trimming cut 3 bases from V and 5 bases from J; bases unmatched to any gene: 7. Germline V gives CDR1 SGHTA, CDR2 FQGNSA. CDR3 protein: CASSFFAGGIDTQYF. DNA of the CDR3: TGTGCCAGCAGCTTCTTCGCGGGAGGTATAGATACGCAGTATTTT. Together with reference TRBV7-2 and TRBJ2-3, the CDR3 gives the full variable domain: GAGVSQSPSNKVTEKGKDVELRCDPISGHTALYWYRQSLGQGLEFLIYFQGNSAPDKSGLPSDRFSAERTGGSVSTLTIQRTQQEDSAVYLCASSFFAGGIDTQYFGPGTRLTVL.

V usage is TRBV4-1 and J usage is TRBJ1-6; no reliable D call. Germline V gives CDR1 MGHRA, CDR2 YSYEKL. V was pared by 0 bases and J by 7 bases, with 22 bases between. The CDR3 spans 19 residues. CDR3 nucleotide sequence: TGCGCCAGCAGCCAAGATAATGCTAGGCGAGGGTTAACGAATTCACCCCTCCACTTT. Its protein is CASSQDNARRGLTNSPLHF.

The chain is built from TRBV20-1 and TRBJ1-5, with 8 bases fitting TRBD1. With V trimmed by 3 bases and J by 7 bases, 5 bases remained unmatched. CDR1 is DFQATT, CDR2 SNEGSKA, per germline (reference sequence). The CDR3 contains 13 residues. The DNA for the CDR3 is TGCAGTGCTAGTCGACAGGGGAACCAGCCCCAGCATTTT. Its protein product is CSASRQGNQPQHF.

CDR3 nucleotides: TGTGCCAGTAGTAGGGACAGGGCTTCGGGGGCCAACGTCCTGACTTTC. Translation gives CASSRDRASGANVLTF. V gene TRBV19 combines with J gene TRBJ2-6, with 9 bases aligning to TRBD1. J lost 4 bases, V lost 4 bases, and 5 bases had no gene match. The CDR3 spans 16 residues. CDR1 and CDR2 (germline): LNHDA, SQIVND (reference sequence).

V usage is TRBV6-5 and J usage is TRBJ2-7; D unresolved. Between the trimmed V and J ends, which lost 6 bases and 4 bases, there was a span of 7 bases. The CDR3 length is 11 residues. The germline V gene encodes CDR1 MNHEY and CDR2 SVGAGI. CDR3 protein: CASRQVYEQYF. CDR3 nucleotide sequence: TGTGCCAGCAGGCAGGTATACGAGCAGTACTTC.

The chain employs TRBV7-3 and TRBJ2-5, with D maybe TRBD2 (5 bases). CDR1 and CDR2 from the germline V gene are SGHTA and FQGTGA. The CDR3 totals 15 residues. V lost 1 base and J 5 bases, leaving 14 bases between the germline ends. CDR3 protein: CASSLKGLAGETQYF. In DNA, the CDR3 is TGTGCCAGCAGCTTAAAAGGGCTAGCCGGCGAGACCCAGTACTTC.

The rearrangement uses TRBV6-5 and TRBJ2-7; D is perhaps TRBD1 (6 bases). The CDR3 is made up of 13 amino acids. V gave up 10 bases and J gave up 3 bases, with 16 bases separating them. Per the germline V gene, CDR1 is MNHEY and CDR2 is SVGAGI. DNA for the CDR3: TGTGCCACCAGACCGGGACATGGCTACGAGCAGTACTTC. This gives the protein CATRPGHGYEQYF.

V usage is TRBV28 and J usage is TRBJ2-7; no reliable D call. CDR1 MDHEN and CDR2 SYDVKM come from the germline V gene. CDR3 length: 15 amino acids. V was shortened by 2 bases and J by 0 bases, with 11 bases between the two germline ends. CDR3 nucleotides: TGTGCCAGCAGTTTAGGCCCGAGGAGCTCCTACGAGCAGTACTTC. Protein product: CASSLGPRSSYEQYF. The variable domain in full, completed from reference TRBV28 and TRBJ2-7, reads DVKVTQSSRYLVKRTGEKVFLECVQDMDHENMFWYRQDPGLGLRLIYFSYDVKMKEKGDIPEGYSVSREKKERFSLILESASTNQTSMYLCASSLGPRSSYEQYFGPGTRLTVT.

This clone is a singleton in its sample. The rearrangement joins TRBV28 to TRBJ2-7, with 10 bases lining up with TRBD1. Looked up from germline, CDR1 is MDHEN and CDR2 is SYDVKM. J gave up 3 bases and V 6 bases, and 11 bases lay outside the gene matches. This CDR3 has 16 amino acids. The CDR3 DNA reads TGTGCCAGCAGCGAAATAGGACAGGGGGTCGTCTACGAGCAGTACTTC. Its translation is CASSEIGQGVVYEQYF.

The gene calls are TRBV19 and TRBJ2-5; 7 bases are a match to TRBD1. Germline V lookup: CDR1 LNHDA, CDR2 SQIVND (reference sequence). The CDR3 is 15 amino acids. J lost 2 bases, V lost 5 bases, and 8 bases had no gene match. CDR3 nucleotides: TGTGCCAGTAGTCTACAGGGGTACACTCAAGAGACCCAGTACTTC. Its protein is CASSLQGYTQETQYF.

V usage is TRBV6-4 and J usage is TRBJ1-1; TRBD1 agrees at 7 bases. Germline CDR1 and CDR2: MRHNA and SNTAGT. The CDR3 contains 14 residues. V lost 6 bases to trimming and J lost 1 base; unmatched junction nucleotides: 5. The CDR3 spells CASRLTGSNTEAFF. CDR3 coding DNA: TGTGCCAGCAGACTGACAGGGTCGAACACTGAAGCTTTCTTT.

This sequence joins TRBV5-1 and TRBJ1-5; 9 bases map to TRBD1. Per the germline V gene, CDR1 is SGHRS and CDR2 is YFSETQ. The CDR3 extends over 18 amino acids. The V segment lost 6 bases and the J segment 0 bases; nucleotides outside the gene matches: 13. The CDR3: CASTRDREGEYSNQPQHF. Here the CDR3 DNA reads TGCGCCAGCACCAGGGACAGGGAAGGCGAATATAGCAATCAGCCCCAGCATTTT.

The chain joins TRBV18 to TRBJ2-7, with 7 bases identical to TRBD2. The length of the CDR3 is 14 residues. With V trimmed by 0 bases and J by 3 bases, 2 bases remained unmatched. CDR1 is KGHSH, CDR2 LQKENI, per germline. In nucleotides, the CDR3 is TGTGCCAGCTCACCACCGGGACTATACTACGAGCAGTACTTC. It yields the protein CASSPPGLYYEQYF.

This chain connects TRBV19 to TRBJ2-1, with D uncertain. Per germline, CDR1 LNHDA and CDR2 SQIVND (reference sequence). Trimming removed 5 bases at V and 7 bases at J, with 21 bases between. The CDR3 is made up of 16 amino acids. The CDR3 loop is CASSPQRLVRSNEQFF. As DNA, the CDR3 is TGTGCCAGTAGTCCGCAGAGACTTGTTAGGAGTAATGAGCAGTTCTTC.

This clone was recorded once. The chain links TRBV19 to TRBJ1-4; a possible D gene is TRBD1 (6 bases). This CDR3 contains 15 residues. Germline V gives CDR1 LNHDA, CDR2 SQIVND (reference sequence). V was shortened by 6 bases and J by 0 bases, with 11 bases between the two germline ends. The CDR3 nucleotides are TGTGCCAGTAGCACGGGACAAACAACTAATGAAAAACTGTTTTTT. Its translation: CASSTGQTTNEKLFF.

This clone was observed once. The genes are TRBV5-4 and TRBJ1-2; 7 bases are shared with TRBD1. Germline V gene lookup returns CDR1 SGHNT and CDR2 YYREEE (reference sequence). With 6 bases clipped from V and 5 bases from J, the junction kept 19 bases outside the gene matches. CDR3 length: 17 amino acids. The CDR3 sequence is CASTARTGGVITYGYTF. The CDR3 DNA reads TGTGCCAGCACCGCGAGGACAGGTGGAGTAATTACTTATGGCTACACCTTC.

The V gene is TRBV7-9, the J gene TRBJ1-2; 11 bases fit TRBD1. CDR1 SEHNR and CDR2 FQNEAQ come from the germline V gene (reference sequence). The CDR3 runs 19 residues. J lost 6 bases, V lost 4 bases, and 19 bases had no gene match. CDR3 sequence (DNA): TGTGCCAGCAGCTCTCCGACTGCTGGACAGGGGGCGACCATTGATGGCTACACCTTC. It is translated as CASSSPTAGQGATIDGYTF.

The V gene is TRBV27, the J gene TRBJ2-7; 7 nucleotides line up with TRBD1. The germline V gene encodes CDR1 MNHEY and CDR2 SMNVEV (reference sequence). The V gene end was trimmed by 6 bases and the J gene end by 4 bases; junction bases not matched to a gene: 6. The CDR3 length is 13 residues. The CDR3 sequence is CASRATGFYEQYF. Written as DNA, the CDR3 is TGTGCCAGCAGGGCGACAGGGTTTTACGAGCAGTACTTC.

The chain couples TRBV19 to TRBJ1-1, with D perhaps TRBD1 (6 bases). This CDR3 is built from 15 residues. Deletions cut 7 bases from V and 4 bases from J, with 19 bases between. Germline V lookup: CDR1 LNHDA, CDR2 SQIVND (reference sequence). Written as DNA, the CDR3 is TGTGCCAGTACCACAAAGCAGGCAGGGGCCACTGAAGCTTTCTTT. Translation gives CASTTKQAGATEAFF.

The chain carries TRBV21-1 and TRBJ1-4; the table assigns TRBD1, which was not confirmed against the DNA. TRBV21-1 is recorded as a pseudogene. The CDR3 covers 21 residues. DNA of the CDR3: TGTGCCAGCAGCAAATCTGTGTGGGCCGATTCGAGTTATGCAACTAATGAAAAACTGTTTTTT. The encoded protein is CASSKSVWADSSYATNEKLFF.

The rearrangement links TRBV2 to TRBJ2-7, with 7 nucleotides matching TRBD1. CDR3 length: 13 amino acids. From germline, CDR1 is SNHLY and CDR2 FYNNEI. Losses at the gene ends were 4 bases for V and 6 bases for J; bases not matched to a gene: 6. CDR3 sequence: CASSGQGRSEQYF. Written as DNA, the CDR3 is TGTGCCAGCAGTGGACAGGGAAGAAGCGAGCAGTACTTC.